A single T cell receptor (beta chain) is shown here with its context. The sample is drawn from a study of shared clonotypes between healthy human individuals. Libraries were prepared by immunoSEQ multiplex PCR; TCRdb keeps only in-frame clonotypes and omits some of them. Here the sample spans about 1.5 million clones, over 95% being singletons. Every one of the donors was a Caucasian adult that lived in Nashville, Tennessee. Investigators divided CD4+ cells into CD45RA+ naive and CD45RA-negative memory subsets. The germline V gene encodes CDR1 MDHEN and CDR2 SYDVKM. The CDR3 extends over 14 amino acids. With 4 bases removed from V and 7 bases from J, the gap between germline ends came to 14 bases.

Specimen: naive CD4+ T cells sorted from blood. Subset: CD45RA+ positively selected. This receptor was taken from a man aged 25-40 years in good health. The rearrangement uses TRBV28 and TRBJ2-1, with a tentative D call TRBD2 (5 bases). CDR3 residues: CASSWARRSNEQFF. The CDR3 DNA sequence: TGTGCCAGCAGTTGGGCCAGGAGGTCGAATGAGCAGTTCTTC.